Listed here are 30 T cell receptor beta chains from one sample, sequenced in a study of T cells in Graves' hyperthyroidism and ophthalmopathy. The investigators amplified TCR beta CDR3 regions from RNA transcripts. The primer set for the first-round RT-PCR of the TCR CDR3 was HTBI. Using its own MiXCR run on the multiplex PCR reads, TCRdb lists one record per CDR3 protein. Among fewer than 850,000 distinct CDR3 sequences listed, around 16% were seen once. Material for sequencing was blood. The source is a man between 45 and 60 years old with Graves' hyperthyroidism.

This clonotype has a handful of counts. V and J are TRBV3-1 and TRBJ1-1; no firm D call. V was shortened by 3 bases and J by 4 bases, with 15 bases between the two germline ends. From germline, CDR1 is LGHDT and CDR2 YNNKEL (reference sequence). This CDR3 has 15 amino acids. The CDR3 sequence is CASSQEKLGSTEAFF. CDR3 DNA sequence: TGTGCCAGCAGCCAGGAAAAGCTGGGGAGCACTGAAGCTTTCTTT.

The chain joins TRBV5-5 to TRBJ1-4, with D uncertain. V lost 3 bases and J 4 bases, leaving 13 bases between the germline ends. Germline V gene sequence: CDR1 SGHKS, CDR2 YYEKEE (reference sequence). The CDR3 has 15 amino acids. This chain's CDR3 is CASSSYLRFNEKLFF. In DNA, the CDR3 is TGTGCCAGCAGCTCCTATCTGAGATTTAATGAAAAACTGTTTTTT. Supplemented by reference TRBV5-5 and TRBJ1-4, the full variable domain reads DAGVTQSPTHLIKTRGQQVTLRCSPISGHKSVSWYQQVLGQGPQFIFQYYEKEERGRGNFPDRFSARQFPNYSSELNVNALLLGDSALYLCASSSYLRFNEKLFFGSGTQLSVL.

The genes are TRBV11-3 and TRBJ2-7; maybe TRBD2 (6 bases). This CDR3 is 16 amino acids long. V lost 3 bases to trimming and J lost 6 bases, with 21 bases between them. Germline values: CDR1 SGHNT, CDR2 YENEEA. Written as DNA, the CDR3 is TGTGCCAGCAGCTTTAGAGGGGAGGATATTGTGGGCGAGCAGTACTTC. Translated, it gives CASSFRGEDIVGEQYF.

This clonotype has at least ten counts. The CDR3 region has the DNA TGTGCCAGCAGCTTAGGTCGGACAGCTCAAGAGACCCAGTACTTC. It encodes CASSLGRTAQETQYF. The chain has TRBV11-2 and TRBJ2-5; TRBD1 might be the D (6 bases). Germline V gene sequence: CDR1 SGHAT, CDR2 FQNNGV. CDR3 size: 15 residues. V was cut by 1 base and J by 2 bases, with 11 bases left in between.

The rearrangement uses TRBV19 and TRBJ1-5; 10 nucleotides agree with TRBD1. The CDR3 runs 15 residues. V lost 6 bases and J lost 3; bases outside the gene matches: 5. CDR1 and CDR2 from the germline V gene are LNHDA and SQIVND (reference sequence). CDR3 coding DNA: TGTGCCAGTAGATCGACAGGGGGCCTCAATCAGCCCCAGCATTTT. Translating gives CASRSTGGLNQPQHF.

This clonotype showed up many times. The rearrangement joins TRBV11-2 to TRBJ2-3; D is unclear. The CDR3 has 12 residues. Germline values: CDR1 SGHAT, CDR2 FQNNGV. V gave up 1 base and J gave up 4 bases, with 3 bases separating them. In DNA form, the CDR3 reads TGTGCCAGCAGCTTAGGGTCAGATACGCAGTATTTT. Protein product: CASSLGSDTQYF.

This clonotype was observed a handful of times. This chain joins TRBV29-1 and TRBJ2-5; D is possibly TRBD1 (6 bases). This CDR3 has 13 residues. Germline V gene lookup returns CDR1 SQVTM and CDR2 ANQGSEA. V was trimmed by 7 bases and J by 5 bases, leaving 17 bases between them. CDR3 in DNA: TGCAGCGCCCCACAGGGTACCCAGGAGACCCAGTACTTC. Amino acid sequence: CSAPQGTQETQYF.

Ten or more counts support this clonotype. V and J are TRBV2 and TRBJ2-7; D remains ambiguous. Trimming removed 3 bases from V and 0 bases from J, with 6 bases in between. In germline, CDR1 is SNHLY, CDR2 FYNNEI. CDR3 length: 13 amino acids. The CDR3 region is CASSDSPSYEQYF. The CDR3 DNA reads as TGTGCCAGCAGTGATTCCCCCTCCTACGAGCAGTACTTC.

This clonotype was seen at least ten times. V and J are TRBV6-6 and TRBJ1-2; maybe TRBD1 (6 bases). Germline values: CDR1 MNHNY, CDR2 SVGAGI (reference sequence). V gave up 2 bases and J gave up 7 bases, with 17 bases separating them. The CDR3 has 15 amino acids. CDR3: CASSYLGGRLGGYTF. CDR3 nucleotide sequence: TGTGCCAGCAGTTACCTCGGGGGGCGTCTGGGTGGCTACACCTTC.

The V gene is TRBV5-1, the J gene TRBJ2-3, with D perhaps TRBD1 or TRBD2 (6 bases each). The CDR3 length is 15 residues. V was shortened by 5 bases and J by 3 bases, with 16 bases between the two germline ends. Germline lookup yields CDR1 SGHRS and CDR2 YFSETQ. CDR3 protein: CASRKVGGDTDTQYF. CDR3 bases: TGCGCCAGCAGGAAAGTCGGGGGCGATACAGATACGCAGTATTTT.

This chain connects TRBV27 to TRBJ1-3, with D unresolved. Germline loops: CDR1 MNHEY, CDR2 SMNVEV (reference sequence). This CDR3 has 13 residues. V was shortened by 5 bases and J by 1 base, with 6 bases between the two germline ends. DNA of the CDR3: TGTGCCAGCAGTCGGAGTTCTGGAAACACCATATATTTT. Encoded protein: CASSRSSGNTIYF.

J is TRBJ1-2 and V is TRBV5-1, with D unresolved. With 2 bases removed from V and 2 bases from J, the gap between germline ends came to 13 bases. Germline V gives CDR1 SGHRS, CDR2 YFSETQ. CDR3 length: 15 amino acids. CDR3 sequence (DNA): TGCGCCAGCAGCTTTGGTACAGCCGTAAACTATGGCTACACCTTC. Amino acid sequence: CASSFGTAVNYGYTF.

This clonotype was seen ten or more times. The J gene is TRBJ2-1, the V gene TRBV16; no reliable D call. CDR1 KGHSY and CDR2 FQNENV come from the germline V gene. Deletions cut 1 base from V and 6 bases from J, with 7 bases between. The CDR3 is 13 residues long. This CDR3 is CASSQLRGNEQFF. CDR3 in DNA: TGTGCCAGCAGCCAATTACGAGGCAATGAGCAGTTCTTC.

This clonotype was observed at least ten times. The CDR3 reads CASSLSVGLGLTGSPLHF. The DNA for the CDR3 is TGTGCCAGCAGTTTATCTGTCGGCCTAGGGCTAACCGGTTCACCCCTCCACTTT. The V and J genes are TRBV27 and TRBJ1-6; D uncertain. This CDR3 spans 18 amino acids. CDR1 is MNHEY, CDR2 SMNVEV, per germline (reference sequence). V was trimmed by 0 bases and J by 9 bases, leaving 21 bases between them.

Only a few counts were recorded for this clonotype. The chain combines TRBV14 with TRBJ1-3, with D perhaps matching TRBD1 (5 bases). V was clipped by 11 bases and J by 0 bases, with 17 bases between them. The CDR3 is 15 amino acids. Germline V lookup: CDR1 SGHDN, CDR2 FVKESK. The CDR3, as DNA: TGTGCCGCCAGGGAAATGGACTACTCTGGAAACACCATATATTTT. Its translation is CAAREMDYSGNTIYF.

This clonotype has at least ten counts. The V gene is TRBV30, the J gene TRBJ2-5; D remains unclear. This CDR3 is 12 amino acids long. Deletions cut 0 bases from V and 4 bases from J, with 6 bases between. Germline CDR1 GTSNPN, CDR2 SVGIG (reference sequence). CDR3 DNA: TGTGCCTGGAGTGTAACGGGAGAGACCCAGTACTTC. Translating gives CAWSVTGETQYF.

This clonotype was counted ten times or more. This chain connects TRBV18 to TRBJ2-5; TRBD2 aligns across 11 bases. Trimming at V came to 5 bases and at J to 4 bases, leaving 9 bases not matched to a gene. Germline V gene sequence: CDR1 KGHSH, CDR2 LQKENI. The CDR3 has 16 residues. CDR3 protein: CASSSATSGRGETQYF. In nucleotides, the CDR3 is TGTGCCAGCTCATCCGCTACTAGCGGGAGAGGAGAGACCCAGTACTTC.

In its sample, this clonotype was seen many times. The rearrangement joins TRBV27 to TRBJ2-1, with 7 bases matching TRBD1. The CDR3 extends over 16 amino acids. The trim removed 6 bases at V and 4 bases at J, leaving 12 bases unmatched. CDR1 and CDR2 from the germline V gene are MNHEY and SMNVEV (reference sequence). Here the CDR3 DNA reads TGTGCCAGCAGCCGCGCCGGGACAGTTGCATACAATGAGCAGTTCTTC. It specifies CASSRAGTVAYNEQFF.

The sample holds many counts of this clonotype. The genes are TRBV12-3 or TRBV12-4 and TRBJ2-5, with a tentative D call TRBD2 (5 bases). The CDR3 has 15 residues. Trimming removed 4 bases at V and 4 bases at J, with 16 bases between. The CDR3 here is CASSSRARLGETQYF. The CDR3, as DNA: TGTGCCAGCAGTTCGCGGGCTAGATTGGGAGAGACCCAGTACTTC.

This clonotype was counted many times. The chain links TRBV2 to TRBJ1-1, with D possibly TRBD1 on 6 matching bases. V was clipped by 5 bases and J by 4 bases, with 11 bases between them. Germline-derived CDR1 and CDR2 are SNHLY and FYNNEI. The CDR3 loop spans 13 amino acids. Written as DNA, the CDR3 is TGTGCCAGCAGTCTGGACAGTCCCACTGAAGCTTTCTTT. As protein: CASSLDSPTEAFF.

This clonotype was recorded many times. The chain combines TRBV11-2 with TRBJ2-1; tentatively, D is TRBD2 (6 bases). The ends were cut back, 2 bases at V and 1 base at J, with 9 bases in the middle. CDR3 length: 15 residues. From germline, CDR1 is SGHAT and CDR2 FQNNGV. CDR3 DNA sequence: TGTGCCAGCAGCTTAACGGGAGTTTCCTACAATGAGCAGTTCTTC. It is translated as CASSLTGVSYNEQFF.

This clonotype was seen at least ten times. The chain joins TRBV28 to TRBJ1-5; 7 positions agree with TRBD1. CDR3 length: 14 residues. V gave up 3 bases and J gave up 6 bases; unmatched junction bases: 5. CDR1 is MDHEN and CDR2 is SYDVKM in the germline V gene. In nucleotides, the CDR3 is TGTGCCAGCAGTTTGACAGGGAGGCTTCAGCCCCAGCATTTT. It is translated as CASSLTGRLQPQHF.

This clonotype has just a few counts. The chain carries TRBV19 and TRBJ2-2, with TRBD1 matching over 8 bases. Germline lookup yields CDR1 LNHDA and CDR2 SQIVND (reference sequence). This CDR3 spans 16 amino acids. V dropped 6 bases and J dropped 1; count of bases not matched to a gene: 7. The CDR3 region is CASRMVGTGNTGELFF. The CDR3 region has the DNA TGTGCCAGTAGAATGGTCGGGACAGGGAACACCGGGGAGCTGTTTTTT.

Of note for this clonotype: Compared with germline, one end of the junction differs, possibly owing to a read error. The chain employs TRBV7-9 and TRBJ1-1; a weak D match, TRBD1 (5 bases). The germline CDR1 and CDR2 sequences are SEHNR and FQNEAQ (reference sequence). The CDR3 length is 15 residues. CDR3 amino acids: CASSFYGHSNTEALF. The CDR3 nucleotides are TGTGCCAGCAGCTTTTATGGACATTCGAACACTGAAGCTCTCTTT.

The sample holds many counts of this clonotype. This rearrangement joins TRBV28 to TRBJ2-7; tentative D call: TRBD1 (5 bases). V lost 6 bases and J 3 bases, leaving 18 bases between the germline ends. This CDR3 has 15 residues. Germline CDR1 is MDHEN and CDR2 is SYDVKM. CDR3 coding DNA: TGTGCCAGCAGCAGCCCAGTCAGGGCCCTCTACGAGCAGTACTTC. Translating it yields CASSSPVRALYEQYF.

This clonotype was seen only a few times. The chain has TRBV6-5 and TRBJ2-3; no clear D. Trimming stripped 1 base from V and 1 base from J, with 6 bases between. The CDR3 is 14 residues long. CDR1 and CDR2 (germline): MNHEY, SVGAGI. The DNA for the CDR3 is TGTGCCAGCAGTTACTGGCCCGGCACAGATACGCAGTATTTT. Protein product: CASSYWPGTDTQYF.

V and J are TRBV5-1 and TRBJ2-7; the D call may be TRBD1 or TRBD2 (5 bases each). Germline CDR1 is SGHRS and CDR2 is YFSETQ. The CDR3 runs to 12 residues. Trimming left V 0 bases short and J 9 bases short, with 10 bases between. CDR3 loop: CASSLGRGGQYF. In DNA, the CDR3 is TGCGCCAGCAGCTTGGGACGGGGCGGGCAGTACTTC. The full variable domain, in which reference TRBV5-1 and TRBJ2-7 provide the parts outside the CDR3, is KAGVTQTPRYLIKTRGQQVTLSCSPISGHRSVSWYQQTPGQGLQFLFEYFSETQRNKGNFPGRFSGRQFSNSRSEMNVSTLELGDSALYLCASSLGRGGQYFGPGTRLTVT.

The genes are TRBV19 and TRBJ2-7; 9 positions agree with TRBD2. With V trimmed by 3 bases and J by 2 bases, 11 bases remained unmatched. The CDR3 sequence is 17 residues long. CDR1 LNHDA and CDR2 SQIVND come from the germline V gene (reference sequence). The CDR3 bases are TGTGCCAGTAGTATGACTAGCGGAGGTCCCCCACCCTACGAGCAGTACTTC. Protein product: CASSMTSGGPPPYEQYF.

Many counts were recorded for this clonotype. The chain links TRBV27 to TRBJ2-7; the match to TRBD1 covers 10 bases. CDR1 and CDR2 from the germline V gene are MNHEY and SMNVEV (reference sequence). The J segment lost 7 bases and the V segment lost 10 bases, leaving 10 bases of the junction unmatched. This CDR3 region has 13 residues. CDR3 nucleotides: TGTGCCACCGGACAGGGGGGGACTAGAGAGCAGTACTTC. Protein sequence: CATGQGGTREQYF.

A word on this clonotype: The junction departs from germline at one end; a sequencing error may be responsible. The V and J genes are TRBV20-1 and TRBJ2-2, with D uncertain. Germline V gives CDR1 DFQATT, CDR2 SNEGSKA (reference sequence). The CDR3 extends over 14 amino acids. CDR3: CSARDIRNPGELFF. In DNA, the CDR3 is TGCAGTGCTAGAGATATTCGGAACCCCGGGGAGCTGTTTTTT.